What follows are 18 T cell receptor beta chains derived from one specimen sequenced in a study of control samples from healthy donors and cancer patients. Produced via immunoSEQ multiplex PCR; TCRdb's table is partial and in-frame only. The sample carries about 130,000 clones, about 94% recorded once. The sample consisted of blood. The receptors shown here come from a man aged 25-40 years in good health.

V usage is TRBV15 and J usage is TRBJ1-1, with 8 bases matching TRBD1. The V and J ends lost 3 bases and 1 base, in that order; junction bases with no gene match: 1. The length of the CDR3 is 14 residues. Germline CDR1 is LNHNV and CDR2 is YYDKDF (reference sequence). CDR3 region: CATSRGTGNTEAFF. In DNA, the CDR3 is TGTGCCACCAGCAGGGGGACAGGGAACACTGAAGCTTTCTTT. Based on the CDR3 plus reference TRBV15 and TRBJ1-1, the full variable domain is DAMVIQNPRYQVTQFGKPVTLSCSQTLNHNVMYWYQQKSSQAPKLLFHYYDKDFNNEADTPDNFQSRRPNTSFCFLDIRSPGLGDTAMYLCATSRGTGNTEAFFGQGTRLTVV.

The gene calls are TRBV19 and TRBJ1-1; TRBD1 agrees at 12 bases. The CDR3 is 14 amino acids. Germline CDR1 and CDR2: LNHDA and SQIVND (reference sequence). Trimming removed 3 bases from V and 4 bases from J; junction bases left unmatched: 0. CDR3 sequence: CASSMGQGATEAFF. The CDR3 DNA is TGTGCCAGTAGTATGGGACAGGGGGCCACTGAAGCTTTCTTT.

The V gene is TRBV30, the J gene TRBJ1-2; 8 nucleotides line up with TRBD1. Trimming at V came to 4 bases and at J to 4 bases, leaving 14 bases not matched to a gene. This CDR3 spans 16 amino acids. Germline CDR1 reads GTSNPN; CDR2 reads SVGIG (reference sequence). The CDR3 is CAWTGKRGTGIYGYTF. In DNA form, the CDR3 reads TGTGCCTGGACTGGAAAGCGCGGGACAGGCATCTATGGCTACACCTTC.

As regards this clone: Germline is not matched at one junction end, which may reflect a read error. Other DNA sequences in the same sample also yield this CDR3. The CDR3 is CASSLNRGGRTTGELFF. The CDR3 DNA is TGCGCCAGCAGCCTAAACAGGGGAGGAAGAACAACCGGGGAGCTGTTTTTC. The chain employs TRBV4-3 and TRBJ2-2; D is possibly TRBD1 (7 bases). CDR3 length: 17 amino acids. CDR1 is LGHNA, CDR2 YSLEER, per germline.

DNA for the CDR3: TGTGCCATCAGATCCCCCCAAAGCTCCTACGAGCAGTACTTC. Translating gives CAIRSPQSSYEQYF. This chain links TRBV10-3 with TRBJ2-7; D is unresolved. The germline CDR1 and CDR2 sequences are ENHRY and SYGVKD. The V end lost 6 bases, the J end lost 0 bases, and 12 bases lay between the germline ends. This CDR3 region has 14 residues.

In its sample, this clone ranks as medium-sized. The J gene is TRBJ1-4, the V gene TRBV4-3, with TRBD1 matching 8 bases. The V segment lost 3 bases and the J segment 3 bases; nucleotides outside the gene matches: 3. This CDR3 contains 15 residues. CDR1 is LGHNA, CDR2 YSLEER, per germline. The CDR3 DNA is TGCGCCAGCAGCCATCGGACAGGGTCTAATGAAAAACTGTTTTTT. Protein product: CASSHRTGSNEKLFF.

This rearrangement joins TRBV29-1 to TRBJ1-1; 10 bases match TRBD1. There are 15 residues in the CDR3. From germline, CDR1 is SQVTM and CDR2 ANQGSEA. The V gene end was trimmed by 1 base and the J gene end by 3 bases; junction bases not matched to a gene: 5. In nucleotides, the CDR3 is TGCAGCGTTGAAGTCAGGGGGACAGGGGACACTGAAGCTTTCTTT. It translates to CSVEVRGTGDTEAFF.

This sequence joins TRBV19 and TRBJ2-1, with D possibly matching TRBD1 (6 bases). Germline V gives CDR1 LNHDA, CDR2 SQIVND (reference sequence). CDR3 size: 11 residues. V was trimmed by 9 bases and J by 8 bases, leaving 11 bases between them. CDR3 region: CASTDRHEQFF. As DNA, the CDR3 is TGTGCCAGCACAGACAGGCATGAGCAGTTCTTC.

The chain employs TRBV7-6 and TRBJ1-6; D ambiguous. Trimming took off 1 base at V and 7 bases at J, with 17 bases between the two ends. This CDR3 comprises 17 residues. Germline V gene sequence: CDR1 SGHVS, CDR2 FNYEAQ. This chain's CDR3 is CASSLDRSGVQNSPLHF. The CDR3 DNA sequence: TGTGCCAGCAGCTTAGACCGAAGCGGGGTCCAAAATTCACCCCTCCACTTT.

In this sample, this clone turned up once. This chain connects TRBV6-6 to TRBJ1-1; 8 nucleotides line up with TRBD1. Germline V gene data show CDR1 as MNHNY and CDR2 as SVGAGI (reference sequence). V shed 2 bases, J shed 4 bases, and the junction held 6 bases outside the gene matches. The CDR3 covers 15 residues. CDR3 DNA: TGTGCCAGCAGTTACCCAACAGGGGGTCCCACTGAAGCTTTCTTT. Protein sequence: CASSYPTGGPTEAFF.

The chain is built from TRBV11-1 and TRBJ2-7, with D hard to call. The CDR3 length is 14 residues. V was pared by 6 bases and J by 2 bases, with 14 bases between. The V gene's germline CDR1 is SGHAT and CDR2 FQDESV (reference sequence). The CDR3 is CASSTATRPYEQYF. Here the CDR3 DNA reads TGTGCCAGCAGTACAGCGACACGTCCCTACGAGCAGTACTTC.

The chain combines TRBV19 with TRBJ2-1, with TRBD2 matching over 12 bases. V trimming: 5 bases; J trimming: 7 bases; junction bases outside the gene matches: 9. This CDR3 region has 16 residues. Germline V gene lookup returns CDR1 LNHDA and CDR2 SQIVND (reference sequence). The CDR3 loop is CASSVPGLAGWNEQFF. CDR3 nucleotide sequence: TGTGCCAGTAGTGTTCCGGGACTAGCGGGCTGGAATGAGCAGTTCTTC.

This clone came up once. This same CDR3 is encoded by further DNA sequences in the sample. The rearrangement joins TRBV3-1 (or the pseudogene TRBV3-2) to TRBJ2-7, with D perhaps matching TRBD2 (6 bases). The germline gives CDR1 LGHDT, CDR2 YNNKEL (reference sequence). Trimming pared 8 bases from V and 3 bases from J, leaving 14 bases between. This CDR3 comprises 13 residues. The CDR3 protein is CASGVAGLYEQYF. The CDR3 DNA reads TGTGCCAGCGGGGTGGCGGGGCTCTACGAGCAGTACTTC.

This rearrangement joins TRBV5-4 to TRBJ1-2; a weak D match, TRBD1 (6 bases). Trimming removed 0 bases at V and 4 bases at J, with 10 bases between. The V gene's germline CDR1 is SGHNT and CDR2 YYREEE (reference sequence). This CDR3 region has 14 residues. The CDR3 loop is CASSLARTVYGYTF. CDR3 nucleotides: TGTGCCAGCAGCTTGGCTCGGACAGTCTATGGCTACACCTTC. Looking up the rest from reference TRBV5-4 and TRBJ1-2 gives the full variable domain: ETGVTQSPTHLIKTRGQQVTLRCSSQSGHNTVSWYQQALGQGPQFIFQYYREEENGRGNFPPRFSGLQFPNYSSELNVNALELDDSALYLCASSLARTVYGYTFGSGTRLTVV.

As to this clone: A junction boundary mismatches the germline segment, possibly from a read error. The J gene is TRBJ1-6, the V gene TRBV27; D remains unclear. The CDR3 length is 15 residues. Germline lookup yields CDR1 MNHEY and CDR2 SMNVEV (reference sequence). CDR3 sequence (DNA): TGTGCCAGCACTTTAGACGGAGCCTATAATTCACCCCTCCACTTT. Translated, it gives CASTLDGAYNSPLHF.

This clone was observed a single time. The chain joins TRBV6-2 or TRBV6-3 to TRBJ1-1; unclear D gene. CDR3 size: 16 residues. From germline, CDR1 is MNHEY and CDR2 SVGEGT. Trimming cost V 1 base and J 0 bases, with 12 bases left between them. CDR3 amino acids: CASSYWARNMNTEAFF. In DNA form, the CDR3 reads TGTGCCAGCAGTTACTGGGCACGGAACATGAACACTGAAGCTTTCTTT.

The V call is TRBV13, the J call TRBJ2-3; D gene unclear. Trimming shortened V by 10 bases and J by 0 bases, and 14 bases separated the two germline ends. The germline V gene has CDR1 PRHDT and CDR2 FYEKMQ (reference sequence). The CDR3 is 14 amino acids. The CDR3 reads CATKRYSSTDTQYF. The CDR3 nucleotides read TGTGCCACCAAACGGTACTCTAGCACAGATACGCAGTATTTT.

The chain employs TRBV27 and TRBJ2-7, with D possibly being TRBD1 (5 bases). V lost 5 bases and J lost 5, with 19 bases in between. The CDR3 has 15 amino acids. Per the germline V gene, CDR1 is MNHEY and CDR2 is SMNVEV (reference sequence). CDR3 sequence: CASSPKGRQGDEQYF. As DNA, the CDR3 is TGTGCCAGCAGTCCTAAGGGTCGGCAGGGCGACGAGCAGTACTTC.